The 20 T cell receptor beta chains in this list originate from one sample, sequenced in a study of blood T cell repertoires in COVID-19. TCRdb's copy holds only in-frame clones and misses some; the assay was immunoSEQ multiplex PCR. The data hold 75,000 to 95,000 clones, with less than 75% observed a single time. Specimen: peripheral blood. Source of these receptors: a woman in her fifties or sixties in a cohort sampled during active or convalescent COVID-19.

This sequence joins TRBV10-1 and TRBJ2-1, with TRBD2 matching over 7 bases. CDR1 is WNHNN, CDR2 SYGVQD, per germline (reference sequence). V trimming: 4 bases; J trimming: 1 base; junction bases outside the gene matches: 16. This CDR3 contains 19 residues. CDR3: CASSGQWGGSGQSYNEQFF. CDR3 in DNA: TGCGCCAGCAGTGGACAATGGGGTGGTAGCGGGCAATCCTACAATGAGCAGTTCTTC.

The CDR3 DNA follows: TGTGCCAGCTCAACCCCGACAGGGCTTCGCTATGGCTACACCTTC. It codes for CASSTPTGLRYGYTF. The chain uses TRBV18 and TRBJ1-2; TRBD1 matches 7 bases. This CDR3 comprises 15 residues. Germline CDR1 KGHSH, CDR2 LQKENI. V lost 5 bases and J lost 4; bases outside the gene matches: 10.

This rearrangement joins TRBV30 to TRBJ2-2; D perhaps matches TRBD2 (6 bases). The germline CDR1 and CDR2 sequences are GTSNPN and SVGIG (reference sequence). V was clipped by 7 bases and J by 6 bases, with 15 bases between them. This CDR3 has 13 amino acids. CDR3: CAFPGWGAGELFF. In nucleotides, the CDR3 is TGTGCCTTCCCCGGTTGGGGGGCCGGGGAGCTGTTTTTT.

This chain uses TRBV9 with TRBJ1-3; D may be TRBD1 (5 bases). The germline gives CDR1 SGDLS, CDR2 YYNGEE. The CDR3 runs 14 residues. Trimming removed 3 bases from V and 0 bases from J, with 7 bases in between. CDR3 sequence reads: CASSGQFSGNTIYF. The CDR3 DNA reads TGTGCCAGCAGCGGACAGTTCTCTGGAAACACCATATATTTT.

This clone was seen a handful of times. The CDR3 DNA reads as TGTGCCAGCTCACCAGCACTGGATCAGCCCCAGCATTTT. This encodes CASSPALDQPQHF. V usage is TRBV18 and J usage is TRBJ1-5; D remains ambiguous. The CDR3 has 13 amino acids. V lost 2 bases and J 5 bases, leaving 7 bases between the germline ends. Germline loops: CDR1 KGHSH, CDR2 LQKENI.

This clone appeared a single time. The rearrangement links TRBV27 to TRBJ2-7; TRBD1 matches 10 bases. After removal of 0 bases from V and 3 bases from J, the junction contained 2 bases not matched to a gene. Germline V lookup: CDR1 MNHEY, CDR2 SMNVEV (reference sequence). CDR3 size: 15 residues. Here the CDR3 DNA reads TGTGCCAGCAGTTTATCGACAGGGGGCGGCTACGAGCAGTACTTC. It translates to CASSLSTGGGYEQYF.

This sequence joins TRBV5-4 and TRBJ2-5, with D uncertain. CDR3 size: 14 residues. Germline lookup yields CDR1 SGHNT and CDR2 YYREEE (reference sequence). The V end lost 4 bases, the J end lost 5 bases, and 15 bases lay between the germline ends. CDR3 nucleotide sequence: TGTGCCAGCAGCCGGTCGAACTTTCGGGAGACCCAGTACTTC. Residues: CASSRSNFRETQYF.

This clone showed up just a few times. The rearrangement uses TRBV7-8 and TRBJ2-7; weak D call: TRBD1 (6 bases). V was pared by 1 base and J by 2 bases, with 9 bases between. From germline, CDR1 is SGHVS and CDR2 FQNEAQ. The CDR3 runs 14 residues. The CDR3 reads CASSLGQAAYEQYF. The CDR3 region has the DNA TGTGCCAGCAGCTTAGGACAGGCGGCCTACGAGCAGTACTTC. The whole variable domain, filled in from reference TRBV7-8 and TRBJ2-7, reads GAGVSQSPRYKVAKRGQDVALRCDPISGHVSLFWYQQALGQGPEFLTYFQNEAQLDKSGLPSDRFFAERPEGSVSTLKIQRTQQEDSAVYLCASSLGQAAYEQYFGPGTRLTVT.

V gene TRBV5-1 combines with J gene TRBJ2-7; 8 bases line up with TRBD1. The CDR3 sequence is 15 residues long. The J segment lost 4 bases and the V segment lost 4 bases, leaving 10 bases of the junction unmatched. Germline CDR1 is SGHRS and CDR2 is YFSETQ. The CDR3 DNA reads TGCGCCAGCAGCAAATCAGGGGGCGCGGATTACGAGCAGTACTTC. Its translation: CASSKSGGADYEQYF.

There are a few counts of this clone. V and J are TRBV5-1 and TRBJ1-2, with TRBD1 identical over 10 bases. This CDR3 region has 15 residues. V was clipped by 4 bases and J by 8 bases; unmatched bases: 11. CDR1 is SGHRS and CDR2 is YFSETQ in the germline V gene. For the CDR3, the DNA is TGCGCCAGCAGCCTCCTGACAGGGGGCGCGGAAGGCTACACCTTC. Protein product: CASSLLTGGAEGYTF.

The rearrangement links TRBV18 to TRBJ1-6, with 8 bases that match TRBD1. Germline loops: CDR1 KGHSH, CDR2 LQKENI. The CDR3 is made up of 17 amino acids. V was clipped by 6 bases and J by 6 bases; unmatched bases: 13. Here the CDR3 DNA reads TGTGCCAGCTCCCCTCGGTCCGGGACAGGTCTTAATTCACCCCTCCACTTT. Translation: CASSPRSGTGLNSPLHF.

This clone was counted once. The rearrangement uses TRBV6-4 and TRBJ1-6; perhaps TRBD1 as D (6 bases). The CDR3 totals 15 residues. V lost 4 bases and J 4 bases, leaving 11 bases between the germline ends. CDR1 is MRHNA, CDR2 SNTAGT, per germline. The CDR3 region has the DNA TGTGCCAGCAGTGGAACGGGACATTATAATTCACCCCTCCACTTT. Protein sequence: CASSGTGHYNSPLHF.

This clone has just one count. The chain has TRBV18 and TRBJ2-5; 8 bases line up with TRBD1. From germline, CDR1 is KGHSH and CDR2 LQKENI. The V gene end was trimmed by 3 bases and the J gene end by 0 bases; junction bases not matched to a gene: 3. The CDR3 covers 15 residues. In nucleotides, the CDR3 is TGTGCCAGCTCACCGAGGACAGGGAACCAAGAGACCCAGTACTTC. Protein: CASSPRTGNQETQYF.

This chain joins TRBV19 and TRBJ1-1, with D perhaps matching TRBD1 (6 bases). Germline V lookup: CDR1 LNHDA, CDR2 SQIVND (reference sequence). CDR3 size: 15 residues. The ends were cut back, 4 bases at V and 1 base at J, with 13 bases in the middle. CDR3 sequence (DNA): TGTGCCAGTAGTACCCGACAGGCCCGGAACACTGAAGCTTTCTTT. Its translation: CASSTRQARNTEAFF.

J is TRBJ2-2 and V is TRBV5-4; the D gene is possibly TRBD1 (5 bases). Germline values: CDR1 SGHNT, CDR2 YYREEE (reference sequence). The CDR3 sequence is 15 residues long. Deletions cut 4 bases from V and 1 base from J, with 11 bases between. The CDR3 DNA is TGTGCCAGCAGCCCTCGAACAGGGAACACCGGGGAGCTGTTTTTT. Its protein product is CASSPRTGNTGELFF.

This clone was observed once. Written as DNA, the CDR3 is TGTGCCAGCAGCTTAAACTCGGCGGGTGAAGCTTTCTTT. Its translation is CASSLNSAGEAFF. J is TRBJ1-1 and V is TRBV7-3; no definite D call. This CDR3 spans 13 amino acids. The V and J ends lost 1 base and 7 bases respectively, with 10 bases between them. Germline CDR1 is SGHTA and CDR2 is FQGTGA.

J is TRBJ1-6 and V is TRBV19, with D perhaps TRBD1 (5 bases). CDR1 is LNHDA, CDR2 SQIVND, per germline (reference sequence). The CDR3 spans 15 residues. Trimming left V 6 bases short and J 4 bases short, with 13 bases between. The DNA of the CDR3 is TGTGCCAGTAGCAACCATGGGGGGTATAATTCACCCCTCCACTTT. Amino acid sequence: CASSNHGGYNSPLHF. The full variable domain, its missing parts supplied by reference TRBV19 and TRBJ1-6, is DGGITQSPKYLFRKEGQNVTLSCEQNLNHDAMYWYRQDPGQGLRLIYYSQIVNDFQKGDIAEGYSVSREKKESFPLTVTSAQKNPTAFYLCASSNHGGYNSPLHFGNGTRLTVT.

The chain employs TRBV5-1 and TRBJ1-2, with D possibly TRBD1 on 5 matching bases. The V gene's germline CDR1 is SGHRS and CDR2 YFSETQ. There are 15 residues in the CDR3. Between the trimmed V and J ends, which lost 4 bases and 3 bases, there was a span of 16 bases. CDR3 amino acids: CASSLVDGGDYGYTF. For the CDR3, the DNA is TGCGCCAGCAGCCTGGTTGACGGGGGGGACTATGGCTACACCTTC.

This rearrangement joins TRBV6-5 to TRBJ1-4; TRBD1 aligns across 8 bases. Germline V gene lookup returns CDR1 MNHEY and CDR2 SVGAGI. The V segment lost 7 bases and the J segment 7 bases; nucleotides outside the gene matches: 5. The CDR3 has 13 residues. The CDR3 region is CASMDRVSEKLFF. The CDR3 nucleotides are TGTGCCAGCATGGACAGGGTCTCTGAAAAACTGTTTTTT.

The rearrangement joins TRBV6-2 or TRBV6-3 to TRBJ1-6; D may be TRBD1 (6 bases). The germline V gene encodes CDR1 MNHEY and CDR2 SVGEGT. V lost 6 bases and J lost 10, with 19 bases in between. This CDR3 is built from 15 residues. The CDR3: CASSDRRSGVSPLHF. CDR3 DNA: TGTGCCAGCAGCGACCGCCGATCAGGGGTCTCACCCCTCCACTTT.